What follows are 20 T cell receptor beta chains derived from one specimen sequenced in a study of OX40 agonist ivuxolimab in advanced cancers. Clones were read by immunoSEQ multiplex PCR, and TCRdb kept only the in-frame ones, dropping some. The table shows nearly 110,000 clones, with about nine tenths occurring only once. Sequences were derived from CD4+ or CD8+ T cells sorted from blood, sampled in a trial of the OX40 agonist ivuxolimab. Source of these receptors: an adult with an advanced solid tumor such as melanoma, head and neck, liver or kidney cancer.

The genes are TRBV27 and TRBJ2-1; a possible D gene is TRBD2 (6 bases). Trimming left V 3 bases short and J 9 bases short, with 18 bases between. The germline CDR1 and CDR2 sequences are MNHEY and SMNVEV (reference sequence). CDR3 length equals 15 residues. DNA of the CDR3: TGTGCCAGCAGTTTCGAGGGGAGGTGGGCTAGTGAGCAGTTCTTC. Protein: CASSFEGRWASEQFF.

The gene calls are TRBV29-1 and TRBJ1-4; D gene unclear. Per the germline V gene, CDR1 is SQVTM and CDR2 is ANQGSEA. Trimming removed 7 bases at V and 7 bases at J, with 13 bases between. This CDR3 spans 12 amino acids. The DNA for the CDR3 is TGCAGCGCGGGAAGTTCCTCTGAAAAACTGTTTTTT. Protein: CSAGSSSEKLFF. Full variable domain (missing parts from reference TRBV29-1 and TRBJ1-4): SAVISQKPSRDICQRGTSLTIQCQVDSQVTMMFWYRQQPGQSLTLIATANQGSEATYESGFVIDKFPISRPNLTFSTLTVSNMSPEDSSIYLCSAGSSSEKLFFGSGTQLSVL.

The V gene is TRBV14, the J gene TRBJ2-5; D might be TRBD1 (6 bases). From germline, CDR1 is SGHDN and CDR2 FVKESK. The CDR3 is 13 amino acids. Trimming cost V 3 bases and J 4 bases, with 9 bases left between them. CDR3 sequence reads: CASSQGARETQYF. DNA of the CDR3: TGTGCCAGCAGCCAGGGGGCGAGAGAGACCCAGTACTTC.

This chain links TRBV6-5 with TRBJ1-2, with 8 bases fitting TRBD1. Germline V gene data show CDR1 as MNHEY and CDR2 as SVGAGI. V shed 7 bases, J shed 7 bases, and the junction held 8 bases outside the gene matches. This CDR3 is 13 amino acids long. CDR3 coding DNA: TGTGCCAGCACAGAGACAGGGGCACCTGGCTACACCTTC. Protein sequence: CASTETGAPGYTF.

A note on this clone: This CDR3 is also generated by other DNA sequences in the sample. This chain uses TRBV6-5 with TRBJ2-7; 9 bases align to TRBD2. Unmatched junction bases numbered 12, after V lost 2 bases and J lost 10 bases. The CDR3 runs to 15 residues. Per germline, CDR1 MNHEY and CDR2 SVGAGI. CDR3 sequence: CASSYGPALAGLQYF. The CDR3, as DNA: TGTGCCAGCAGTTACGGTCCCGCGCTAGCGGGGCTCCAGTACTTC.

CDR3 residues: CASSGPDTEAFF. In nucleotides, the CDR3 is TGTGCCAGCAGCGGCCCTGACACTGAAGCTTTCTTT. This sequence joins TRBV9 and TRBJ1-1; the D is unclear. Germline loops: CDR1 SGDLS, CDR2 YYNGEE. The CDR3 totals 12 residues. The V end lost 3 bases, the J end lost 3 bases, and 6 bases lay between the germline ends.

The rearrangement links TRBV7-3 to TRBJ1-2, with TRBD1 matching over 11 bases. The CDR3 is 14 amino acids. Germline CDR1 and CDR2: SGHTA and FQGTGA. V lost 5 bases and J lost 5; bases outside the gene matches: 4. CDR3 nucleotides: TGTGCCAGCAGCGCCGGACAGGGGGCATATGGCTACACCTTC. Protein sequence: CASSAGQGAYGYTF.

The V call is TRBV20-1, the J call TRBJ1-1, with D hard to call. This CDR3 is built from 11 residues. Germline assignment: CDR1 DFQATT and CDR2 SNEGSKA (reference sequence). Deletions cut 5 bases from V and 7 bases from J, with 11 bases between. The CDR3 reads CSASHPNEAFF. CDR3 nucleotides: TGCAGTGCTTCCCACCCGAATGAAGCTTTCTTT.

On this clone itself: The junction shows a germline mismatch at one end, possibly a read error. V gene TRBV10-3 combines with J gene TRBJ2-1; no reliable D call. Germline V lookup: CDR1 ENHRY, CDR2 SYGVKD. The CDR3 has 11 amino acids. CDR3 in DNA: TGTGCCATCAGTGACGACACGGTCTGGGTCTTC. This codes for CAISDDTVWVF.

This chain connects TRBV4-2 to TRBJ2-1; D is uncertain. This CDR3 comprises 12 residues. Trimming left V 0 bases short and J 12 bases short, with 9 bases between. Germline CDR1 and CDR2: LGHNA and YNFKEQ. CDR3 in DNA: TGTGCCAGCAGCCAAGAGGGCTCTAGGCAGTTCTTC. Translation: CASSQEGSRQFF.

CDR3 sequence: CASSNGGGEETQYF. The CDR3 DNA reads as TGTGCCAGCTCCAACGGGGGCGGGGAAGAGACCCAGTACTTC. The genes are TRBV18 and TRBJ2-5, with D perhaps matching TRBD1 or TRBD2 (6 bases each). The germline gives CDR1 KGHSH, CDR2 LQKENI. The length of the CDR3 is 14 residues. V shed 6 bases and J shed 3 bases, with 14 bases lying between them.

Here the CDR3 DNA reads TGTGCCAGCAGCTCCGGGACTAGCGCGCGCACAGATACGCAGTATTTT. Amino acids: CASSSGTSARTDTQYF. J is TRBJ2-3 and V is TRBV7-2; 10 bases agree with TRBD2. Germline lookup yields CDR1 SGHTA and CDR2 FQGNSA. V lost 4 bases, J lost 1 base, and 5 bases stayed unmatched. The CDR3 contains 16 residues.

This chain uses TRBV10-3 with TRBJ1-1; 7 positions agree with TRBD1. Germline V gives CDR1 ENHRY, CDR2 SYGVKD. This CDR3 is 14 amino acids long. V gave up 2 bases and J gave up 6 bases; unmatched junction bases: 6. This CDR3 is CAISETGAVAEAFF. CDR3 sequence (DNA): TGTGCCATCAGTGAGACAGGGGCGGTTGCTGAAGCTTTCTTT.

The DNA of the CDR3 is TGTGCCAGCAGCTTGACAGGGGGCTTGTACCAATACGAGCAGTACTTC. Its protein product is CASSLTGGLYQYEQYF. The rearrangement links TRBV11-2 to TRBJ2-7; TRBD1 matches 10 bases. The CDR3 sequence is 16 residues long. Germline V lookup: CDR1 SGHAT, CDR2 FQNNGV. V lost 3 bases, J lost 4 bases, and 9 bases stayed unmatched.

The rearrangement uses TRBV6-5 and TRBJ1-2; 7 bases line up with TRBD1. Germline V gene data show CDR1 as MNHEY and CDR2 as SVGAGI. This CDR3 region has 14 residues. Unmatched junction bases numbered 11, after V lost 6 bases and J lost 7 bases. This chain's CDR3 is CASSRGDNPFGYTF. CDR3 in DNA: TGTGCCAGCAGCAGGGGGGACAATCCGTTTGGCTACACCTTC.

The rearrangement joins TRBV12-2 to TRBJ1-2; TRBD1, the table's D call, was not compared with the DNA. TRBV12-2 is termed a pseudogene. CDR3 size: 16 residues. In DNA, the CDR3 is TGTGCAAGTCGCTTAAAAGACAGGGTGATTAACTATGGCTACACCTTC. It translates to CASRLKDRVINYGYTF.

The rearrangement joins TRBV7-6 to TRBJ2-1, with 8 positions matching TRBD2. Germline trimming cut 1 base from V and 4 bases from J; bases unmatched to any gene: 3. Germline assignment: CDR1 SGHVS and CDR2 FNYEAQ. The CDR3 spans 15 residues. This CDR3 is CASSLVAGGYNEQFF. CDR3 sequence (DNA): TGTGCCAGCAGCTTAGTGGCGGGGGGTTACAATGAGCAGTTCTTC.

This chain links TRBV7-2 with TRBJ2-7, with 10 positions matching TRBD1. Looked up from germline, CDR1 is SGHTA and CDR2 is FQGNSA. The J segment lost 0 bases and the V segment lost 5 bases, leaving 7 bases of the junction unmatched. The CDR3 extends over 16 amino acids. Here the CDR3 reads CASSPTGGLSSYEQYF. The CDR3 DNA reads as TGTGCCAGCAGCCCGACAGGGGGCTTGAGCTCCTACGAGCAGTACTTC.

The chain has TRBV11-2 and TRBJ1-3; D remains ambiguous. V dropped 4 bases and J dropped 0 bases, with 13 bases sitting between them. The CDR3 contains 16 residues. CDR1 SGHAT and CDR2 FQNNGV come from the germline V gene. CDR3 coding DNA: TGTGCCAGCAGCTCGACGACACCTTACTCTGGAAACACCATATATTTT. Translating it yields CASSSTTPYSGNTIYF.

This clone was recorded once. The chain combines TRBV28 with TRBJ1-1; 9 nucleotides agree with TRBD1. The ends lost 8 bases at V and 0 bases at J; junction bases unmatched: 10. From germline, CDR1 is MDHEN and CDR2 SYDVKM. This CDR3 comprises 16 residues. As DNA, the CDR3 is TGTGCCAGCTCCTGGGACAGGGCTGTTGTGAACACTGAAGCTTTCTTT. Protein sequence: CASSWDRAVVNTEAFF.